This T cell receptor beta chain stems from a study of T cells after yellow fever vaccination. Study conclusions and caveats: Peaking faster, on day 5 versus 15, the secondary response was nonetheless weaker. Detected again after the booster were most primary-vaccination clones, at 96% CD4 and about 90% CD8. The study noted that FACS-sorted repertoires could contain abundant clonotypes contaminating from the bulk population.

The study made its TCR cDNA through 5'RACE template switching. That step introduced a universal primer site along with UMIs. One entry per CDR3 protein, called by TCRdb with MiXCR from the 5' RACE reads. Of under 100,000 distinct CDR3 sequences in the sample, roughly 6% were seen once. Concerning this clonotype itself: The antigen is not known.

This TCR was sampled from a man aged 18 to 29 who received the YFV17D yellow fever vaccine. Sequencing was performed on CD8+ T cells sorted from PBMCs, taken 10 days after the yellow fever booster vaccination.

As DNA, the CDR3 is TGTGCCAGCAGCCTTGGGGTCAGGGGTGGGCAGCCCCAGCATTTT. This encodes CASSLGVRGGQPQHF. The chain recombines TRBV7-8 with TRBJ1-5; a possible D gene is TRBD1 (6 bases). Germline lookup yields CDR1 SGHVS and CDR2 FQNEAQ. The CDR3 runs 15 residues. Between the trimmed V and J ends, which lost 5 bases and 7 bases, there was a span of 18 bases.